This TCR beta chain was sequenced for a study of T cell changes during pregnancy in multiple sclerosis. Trimming took off 0 bases at V and 6 bases at J, with 14 bases between the two ends. The CDR3 is 15 amino acids. Germline V gene sequence: CDR1 LNHNV, CDR2 YYDKDF (reference sequence). The repertoire was sequenced with immunoSEQ multiplex PCR; TCRdb's copy has only in-frame clones and lacks some. The sample records around 16,000 clones, roughly 80% being singletons. The sample consisted of CD8+ T cells from peripheral blood mononuclear cells, taken after pregnancy. The sequence was collected from a female donor in good health, enrolled as a control in a pregnancy study. V and J are TRBV15 and TRBJ1-1; D unresolved. CDR3: CATSRDRENVPEAFF. The CDR3 bases are TGTGCCACCAGCAGAGATCGGGAAAATGTCCCTGAAGCTTTCTTT.